This T cell receptor beta chain was recovered during a study of long-term antiretroviral therapy in people with HIV. Notes on the study in general: Clones with expansion before ART led the repertoire at all time points.

Survey level was the resolution at which the v3.0 immunoSEQ assay ran. What sequencing targeted per sample was about 40,000-55,000 T-cell genomes. Sequencing was performed with immunoSEQ multiplex PCR; in TCRdb, only in-frame clones are kept and a portion is missing. The sample lists some 24,000 clones; roughly 90% were seen once. Details on this clone: Its antigen is unknown.

Germline V gene lookup returns CDR1 SGHRS and CDR2 YFSETQ. The germline V and J ends were trimmed by 4 bases and 2 bases, with 12 bases remaining between them. The CDR3 contains 14 residues. Researchers secured at least one pre-ART and at least two post-ART PBMC samples from each donor. The cryopreserved samples used held 1-10 million PBMC prior to extraction of DNA. This specimen was unsorted PBMCs, taken 1.8 years before starting antiretroviral therapy. The chain is built from TRBV5-1 and TRBJ1-1, with a possible D match to TRBD1 (6 bases). The sequence was obtained from a man between 50 and 59 years old with HIV. This chain's CDR3 is CASSTPGQNTEAFF. Here the CDR3 DNA reads TGCGCCAGCAGCACGCCGGGACAAAACACTGAAGCTTTCTTT.